The clone carrying this T cell receptor beta chain was found many times. TCRdb analysed the 5' RACE reads with MiXCR anew, one entry per CDR3 protein. This sample has 27,000 or so distinct CDR3 sequences; 20% to 25% occur once, and the top ten carry about a sixth. This record comes from a study of neurological immune-mediated disorders. Germline V lookup: CDR1 SNHLY, CDR2 FYNNEI. Trimming removed 6 bases from V and 14 bases from J, with 14 bases in between. This CDR3 comprises 11 residues. V and J are TRBV2 and TRBJ2-1, with D possibly being TRBD2 (6 bases). The TCR sequence derives from a woman aged 60-70 years in good health. The specimen sequenced was PBMCs. CDR3 protein: CASREGSPKFF. The CDR3 DNA reads TGTGCCAGCAGGGAGGGATCCCCTAAGTTCTTC.